The TCR beta chain under discussion was sequenced for a study of T cell repertoires in cytomegalovirus infection. About the study: Researchers turned to recently identified HLA-C-restricted CMV epitopes as well as well-studied HLA-B-restricted ones. Signatures in public TCR beta sequences pointed to both CMV infection and matching HLA type.

Study results and limitations: The study identified carriers of CMV plus the relevant HLA from cumulative public TCR beta family frequency.

J was trimmed by 0 bases and V by 0 bases; bases with no gene match: 3. The length of the CDR3 is 15 residues. The germline V gene has CDR1 SGHRS and CDR2 YFSETQ. A word on this clonotype: Its target is not known.

TCRdb itself ran the reads through MiXCR, one entry per CDR3 protein. Of some 480,000 distinct CDR3 sequences listed, roughly 34% are singletons. This chain links TRBV5-1 with TRBJ2-7; 7 bases line up with TRBD1. This TCR was recovered from a human donor in good health (CMV status not recorded). Some clones in this sample may be carry-over from other donors' samples. Sequenced material: cultured PBMCs, taken from culture after CMV antigen stimulation. CDR3 sequence reads: CASSLGAGGSYEQYF. Here the CDR3 DNA reads TGCGCCAGCAGCTTGGGGGCAGGGGGCTCCTACGAGCAGTACTTC.